The 32 T cell receptor beta chains presented below share a single source sample, sequenced in a study of blood T cell repertoires in COVID-19 (dated by TCRdb to 2019 to 2021). Library preparation used the immunoSEQ multiplex PCR assay. TCRdb limited this immuneACCESS table to in-frame rearrangements with V and J called. A share of clones is missing; checked studies link under half to unresolved V genes, and the rest is unexplained. In all, the sample holds 200,000 to 250,000 clones, and roughly 80% of those were seen once. The ten biggest clones cover 4.8% of the sample. Sequences were obtained from PBMCs or T cells enriched from blood (not recorded which). The receptor source for this set is a woman aged 45-65 years who had been exposed to COVID-19.

CDR3 in amino acids: CASSVSAGGYRNSPLHF. The CDR3 DNA follows: TGTGCCAGCAGCGTATCGGCAGGGGGCTATCGGAATTCACCCCTCCACTTT. This chain connects TRBV9 to TRBJ1-6; 8 nucleotides agree with TRBD1. V shed 1 base and J 7 bases; nucleotides not matched to a gene: 10. This CDR3 spans 17 amino acids. Germline CDR1 is SGDLS and CDR2 is YYNGEE.

The chain uses TRBV30 and TRBJ1-3; possible D gene TRBD1, 5 bases. This CDR3 is built from 11 residues. V was pared by 3 bases and J by 6 bases, with 6 bases between. Germline values: CDR1 GTSNPN, CDR2 SVGIG (reference sequence). The CDR3 nucleotides are TGTGCCTGGAGGGGACTAAACACCATATATTTT. Translation gives CAWRGLNTIYF.

This clone was recorded only once. The gene calls are TRBV9 and TRBJ1-1; D unresolved. Germline CDR1 SGDLS, CDR2 YYNGEE. The CDR3 spans 13 residues. The V end was cut by 6 bases, the J end by 6 bases, with 15 bases between. CDR3 DNA sequence: TGTGCCAGCACCCCCGACGGGGAGGCTGAAGCTTTCTTT. This codes for CASTPDGEAEAFF.

The chain couples TRBV9 to TRBJ2-7; TRBD1 might be the D (7 bases). The CDR3 sequence is 16 residues long. Trimming pared 2 bases from V and 4 bases from J, leaving 19 bases between. Germline-derived CDR1 and CDR2 are SGDLS and YYNGEE. The CDR3 spells CASSVGPDRDSYEQYF. The DNA of the CDR3 is TGTGCCAGCAGCGTCGGACCCGACAGGGACTCTTACGAGCAGTACTTC.

This clone was recorded once. The chain employs TRBV19 and TRBJ1-2; D uncertain. V gave up 5 bases and J gave up 6 bases, with 7 bases separating them. Germline loops: CDR1 LNHDA, CDR2 SQIVND (reference sequence). This CDR3 is built from 11 residues. The CDR3 nucleotides read TGTGCCAGTAGTTGGGCAAATGGCTACACCTTC. Translating gives CASSWANGYTF.

This chain joins TRBV6-4 and TRBJ1-1; D gene unclear. This CDR3 contains 13 residues. Trimming took 9 bases from V and 1 from J, leaving 12 bases between them. Germline assignment: CDR1 MRHNA and CDR2 SNTAGT. The CDR3 DNA reads TGTGCCAGTTCGACGGAGAGGAACACTGAAGCTTTCTTT. It encodes CASSTERNTEAFF.

This sequence joins TRBV5-6 and TRBJ2-5; 7 nucleotides match TRBD1. The CDR3 sequence is 14 residues long. The trim removed 0 bases at V and 5 bases at J, leaving 4 bases unmatched. Germline-derived CDR1 and CDR2 are SGHDT and YYEEEE. CDR3 sequence reads: CASSLGTGEETQYF. The CDR3 nucleotides are TGTGCCAGCAGCTTGGGCACAGGGGAGGAGACCCAGTACTTC.

The rearrangement uses TRBV10-3 and TRBJ2-1, with TRBD1 matching over 9 bases. CDR3 length: 12 residues. Germline CDR1 reads ENHRY; CDR2 reads SYGVKD. Trimming took 7 bases from V and 12 from J; bases not matched to a gene: 7. CDR3 in amino acids: CAIKDPGQGQFF. For the CDR3, the DNA is TGTGCCATCAAAGACCCGGGACAGGGGCAGTTCTTC.

The gene calls are TRBV6-5 and TRBJ2-2, with 7 bases lining up with TRBD2. The CDR3 runs to 15 residues. V shed 2 bases, J shed 1 base, and the junction held 1 base outside the gene matches. Germline V CDR1 and CDR2: MNHEY, SVGAGI. This chain's CDR3 is CASSYAGVNTGELFF. In DNA form, the CDR3 reads TGTGCCAGCAGTTACGCGGGGGTGAACACCGGGGAGCTGTTTTTT.

The DNA of the CDR3 is TGTGCCAGCAGTGAAGCGAGGGGACTGGAGCGCTACACCTTC. This sequence encodes CASSEARGLERYTF. This chain links TRBV2 with TRBJ1-2; a weak D match, TRBD1 (5 bases). The V end lost 0 bases, the J end lost 9 bases, and 14 bases lay between the germline ends. The CDR3 has 14 amino acids. Germline CDR1 is SNHLY and CDR2 is FYNNEI.

The genes are TRBV27 and TRBJ2-7; 7 bases match TRBD1. The CDR3 runs to 14 residues. V was clipped by 2 bases and J by 3 bases; unmatched bases: 4. CDR1 is MNHEY and CDR2 is SMNVEV in the germline V gene (reference sequence). The CDR3 nucleotides read TGTGCCAGCAGTTTAGGGGGACAGAGCTACGAGCAGTACTTC. This translates into CASSLGGQSYEQYF.

This rearrangement joins TRBV11-2 to TRBJ2-7, with D possibly TRBD2 on 6 matching bases. Germline CDR1 SGHAT, CDR2 FQNNGV. This CDR3 region has 15 residues. V lost 4 bases to trimming and J lost 3 bases, with 16 bases between them. The CDR3 DNA sequence: TGTGCCAGCAGCTCCATTGGCGGGGATAGCTACGAGCAGTACTTC. Residues: CASSSIGGDSYEQYF.

The chain links TRBV5-5 to TRBJ2-7, with D possibly matching TRBD2 (7 bases). Germline V gene data show CDR1 as SGHKS and CDR2 as YYEKEE (reference sequence). V was pared by 0 bases and J by 1 base, with 11 bases between. The CDR3 spans 15 residues. CDR3 loop: CASSLVGGESYEQYF. DNA for the CDR3: TGTGCCAGCAGCTTGGTAGGGGGGGAGTCCTACGAGCAGTACTTC.

With respect to this clone: Relative to the germline gene, one junction end is altered; a read error may explain this. The CDR3, as DNA: TGTGCCAGCAGATTAGAGGGGGTACAGACCCAGTACTTC. Protein sequence: CASRLEGVQTQYF. The chain has TRBV7-9 and TRBJ2-5, with TRBD1 as a possible D gene (6 bases). Germline V gives CDR1 SEHNR, CDR2 FQNEAQ (reference sequence). This CDR3 has 13 residues. The variable domain in full, with the rest retrieved from reference TRBV7-9 and TRBJ2-5, is DTGVSQNPRHKITKRGQNVTFRCDPISEHNRLYWYRQTLGQGPEFLTYFQNEAQLEKSRLLSDRFSAERPKGSFSTLEIQRTEQGDSAMYLCASRLEGVQTQYFGPGTRLLVL.

The chain uses TRBV6-5 and TRBJ1-1; 8 bases are a match to TRBD1. This CDR3 region has 15 residues. V trimming: 11 bases; J trimming: 3 bases; junction bases outside the gene matches: 14. The germline gives CDR1 MNHEY, CDR2 SVGAGI. The CDR3 loop is CAASFGTGRDTEAFF. CDR3 nucleotides: TGTGCCGCTTCGTTCGGGACAGGTAGGGACACTGAAGCTTTCTTT.

As to this clone: A much larger clone differs by one base, so this may be a read error. The J gene is TRBJ1-1, the V gene TRBV7-9; TRBD1 is a possible D gene (5 bases). Germline assignment: CDR1 SEHNR and CDR2 FQNEAQ (reference sequence). This CDR3 has 15 amino acids. V dropped 3 bases and J dropped 6 bases, with 17 bases sitting between them. CDR3 region: CASSFNRGGESEAFF. In DNA form, the CDR3 reads TGTGCCAGCAGCTTCAATCGGGGAGGGGAGTCTGAAGCTTTCTTT. The variable domain in full, with the rest retrieved from reference TRBV7-9 and TRBJ1-1, is DTGVSQNPRHKITKRGQNVTFRCDPISEHNRLYWYRQTLGQGPEFLTYFQNEAQLEKSRLLSDRFSAERPKGSFSTLEIQRTEQGDSAMYLCASSFNRGGESEAFFGQGTRLTVV.

There are a few counts of this clone. This chain uses TRBV18 with TRBJ1-2; a weak D match, TRBD1 (5 bases). CDR1 and CDR2 from the germline V gene are KGHSH and LQKENI. Deletions cut 2 bases from V and 4 bases from J, with 17 bases between. The CDR3 is 16 residues long. CDR3 nucleotide sequence: TGTGCCAGCTCACCAGTTACAAGGGAGGGGATCTATGGCTACACCTTC. Protein: CASSPVTREGIYGYTF.

The chain combines TRBV6-1 with TRBJ1-4; a weak D match, TRBD1 (5 bases). The CDR3 runs to 15 residues. CDR1 is MNHNS and CDR2 is SASEGT in the germline V gene. The ends were cut back, 2 bases at V and 5 bases at J, with 12 bases in the middle. The CDR3 here is CASSESWGGNEKLFF. CDR3 sequence (DNA): TGTGCCAGCAGTGAATCGTGGGGGGGAAATGAAAAACTGTTTTTT.

V gene TRBV27 combines with J gene TRBJ1-1, with a weak D call TRBD1 (6 bases). Trimming shortened V by 2 bases and J by 11 bases, and 15 bases separated the two germline ends. This CDR3 spans 13 amino acids. The germline V gene encodes CDR1 MNHEY and CDR2 SMNVEV (reference sequence). The CDR3 coding sequence is TGTGCCAGCAGTTTAATTGGGAACAGGGAGGCTTTCTTT. Translation gives CASSLIGNREAFF.

The chain joins TRBV5-5 to TRBJ1-1; D is unclear. Between the trimmed V and J ends, which lost 1 base and 7 bases, there was a span of 5 bases. Germline lookup yields CDR1 SGHKS and CDR2 YYEKEE (reference sequence). CDR3 length: 11 amino acids. CDR3 nucleotides: TGTGCCAGCAGCTTGTTTCTTGAAGCTTTCTTT. It encodes CASSLFLEAFF.

This clone appeared once. The chain carries TRBV30 and TRBJ2-7; no clear D gene. The CDR3 has 17 residues. The germline CDR1 and CDR2 sequences are GTSNPN and SVGIG (reference sequence). The ends were cut back, 1 base at V and 0 bases at J, with 19 bases in the middle. CDR3 nucleotide sequence: TGTGCCTGGAGTGCGCCCCTCGTCCGGGTCCCCTCCTACGAGCAGTACTTC. As protein: CAWSAPLVRVPSYEQYF.

The rearrangement links TRBV10-1 to TRBJ2-2; unclear D gene. Trimming took 11 bases from V and 9 from J, leaving 13 bases between them. There are 11 residues in the CDR3. Germline values: CDR1 WNHNN, CDR2 SYGVQD (reference sequence). The CDR3 nucleotides are TGCGCCGTTGGCGTGGGCCGGGAGCTGTTTTTT. Protein product: CAVGVGRELFF.

This rearrangement joins TRBV15 to TRBJ1-2; 11 nucleotides line up with TRBD1. Germline values: CDR1 LNHNV, CDR2 YYDKDF (reference sequence). The CDR3 loop spans 14 amino acids. V shed 5 bases, J shed 5 bases, and the junction held 4 bases outside the gene matches. Here the CDR3 DNA reads TGTGCCACCAGCGGACAGGGGGCGAAGTATGGCTACACCTTC. It yields the protein CATSGQGAKYGYTF.

This clone was seen a single time. This sequence joins TRBV7-8 and TRBJ2-7, with 7 bases matching TRBD1. The germline CDR1 and CDR2 sequences are SGHVS and FQNEAQ. The CDR3 is 14 amino acids. With 6 bases clipped from V and 3 bases from J, the junction kept 8 bases outside the gene matches. CDR3 bases: TGTGCCAGCAGAGACAGGGAAAGGCACTACGAGCAGTACTTC. It translates to CASRDRERHYEQYF.

The chain links TRBV14 to TRBJ1-2; D perhaps matches TRBD1 (6 bases). V dropped 1 base and J dropped 5 bases, with 14 bases sitting between them. Germline V lookup: CDR1 SGHDN, CDR2 FVKESK. The length of the CDR3 is 15 residues. CDR3 sequence reads: CASSQGPGAHYGYTF. For the CDR3, the DNA is TGTGCCAGCAGCCAAGGGCCAGGGGCGCATTATGGCTACACCTTC.

This clone was seen a few times. The chain couples TRBV29-1 to TRBJ1-4; TRBD1 aligns across 7 bases. In germline, CDR1 is SQVTM, CDR2 ANQGSEA. Trimming at V came to 7 bases and at J to 7 bases, leaving 6 bases not matched to a gene. The CDR3 has 12 amino acids. CDR3 loop: CSAQGWGEKLFF. The DNA of the CDR3 is TGCAGCGCACAGGGGTGGGGTGAAAAACTGTTTTTT.

The chain joins TRBV11-2 to TRBJ1-2; D is perhaps TRBD1 (5 bases). The V gene lost 0 bases and the J gene lost 7 bases, with 15 bases spanning the gap. The CDR3 is made up of 15 amino acids. CDR1 and CDR2 (germline): SGHAT, FQNNGV. CDR3 coding DNA: TGTGCCAGCAGCTTAGAGGAGGGGACTCCTTCTGGCTACACCTTC. It encodes CASSLEEGTPSGYTF.

The CDR3 nucleotides read TGTGCCACCGGACAGGATTTCTCTCGCTCTGGAAACACCATATATTTT. Translation gives CATGQDFSRSGNTIYF. The gene calls are TRBV28 and TRBJ1-3, with 7 bases identical to TRBD1. This CDR3 is built from 16 residues. V shed 10 bases, J shed 0 bases, and the junction held 12 bases outside the gene matches. Looked up from germline, CDR1 is MDHEN and CDR2 is SYDVKM.

This chain connects TRBV6-5 to TRBJ1-6, with D maybe TRBD1 (5 bases). Trimming left V 2 bases short and J 14 bases short, with 10 bases between. This CDR3 has 12 residues. Germline V CDR1 and CDR2: MNHEY, SVGAGI. The CDR3 loop reads CASSYRGGTLHF. CDR3 DNA sequence: TGTGCCAGCAGTTACAGGGGAGGGACCCTCCACTTT.

This clone has a handful of counts. The rearrangement links TRBV27 to TRBJ1-2; possibly TRBD1 for D (6 bases). Germline CDR1 MNHEY, CDR2 SMNVEV (reference sequence). V lost 4 bases and J 4 bases, leaving 13 bases between the germline ends. This CDR3 has 14 residues. In DNA form, the CDR3 reads TGTGCCAGCAGTTCTTCAGGGGCGGTCTATGGCTACACCTTC. Translated, it gives CASSSSGAVYGYTF.

The chain is built from TRBV9 and TRBJ1-1, with D unresolved. Trimming took 4 bases from V and 1 from J, leaving 11 bases between them. The germline V gene has CDR1 SGDLS and CDR2 YYNGEE. CDR3 length equals 14 residues. Here the CDR3 DNA reads TGTGCCAGCAGCTTCCGAGACAAGAACACTGAAGCTTTCTTT. This codes for CASSFRDKNTEAFF.

This rearrangement joins TRBV13 to TRBJ2-1, with D possibly matching TRBD2 (5 bases). This CDR3 region has 15 residues. Trimming took 3 bases from V and 5 from J, leaving 14 bases between them. CDR1 PRHDT and CDR2 FYEKMQ come from the germline V gene (reference sequence). The CDR3, as DNA: TGTGCCAGCAGCTTGGGGAGCGCGTTTAACAATGAGCAGTTCTTC. This sequence encodes CASSLGSAFNNEQFF. The whole variable domain, remainder taken from reference TRBV13 and TRBJ2-1, is AAGVIQSPRHLIKEKRETATLKCYPIPRHDTVYWYQQGPGQDPQFLISFYEKMQSDKGSIPDRFSAQQFSDYHSELNMSSLELGDSALYFCASSLGSAFNNEQFFGPGTRLTVL.